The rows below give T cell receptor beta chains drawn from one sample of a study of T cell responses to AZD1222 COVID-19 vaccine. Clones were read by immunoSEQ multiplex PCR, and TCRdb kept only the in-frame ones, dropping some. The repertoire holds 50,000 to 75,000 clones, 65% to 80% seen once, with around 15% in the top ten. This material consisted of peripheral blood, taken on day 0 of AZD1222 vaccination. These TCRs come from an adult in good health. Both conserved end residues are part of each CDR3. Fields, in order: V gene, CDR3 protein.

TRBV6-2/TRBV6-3,CASSTGVFSGNTIYF
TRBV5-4,CASSWGTSGVETQYF
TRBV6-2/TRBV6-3,CASSYRGGNTEAFF
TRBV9,CASSFTGEGNTEAFF
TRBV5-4,CASSSRQGGYNEQFF
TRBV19,CASSPPAAGAFYFYGYTF
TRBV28,CASSSIGTVYGYTF
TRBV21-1,CASSIGGTPCNYGYTF
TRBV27,CASSFSMNTEAFF
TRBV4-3,CASSHGGPTGELFF
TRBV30,CAWSVTAGDNEQFF
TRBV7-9,CASSPSDGGEAFF
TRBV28,CASTPGALLSYEQYF
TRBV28,CASSWDRGLGSPLHF
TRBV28,CASSLTGANEKLFF
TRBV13,CASSFGTGTYEQYF
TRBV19,CAAPKGGSTDTQYF
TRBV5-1,CASSWFSSSTDTQYF
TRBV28,CASSWVAGGHEQYF
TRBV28,CASNRGRGFGGNQPQHF
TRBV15,CATSSGTGSVNTEAFF
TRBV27,CASSLSSGGHTYNEQFF
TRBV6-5,CASSYSRAGDTEAFF
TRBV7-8,CASSLGDGSIDPQHF
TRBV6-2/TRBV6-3,CASSYGGQDQETQYF
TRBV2,CASSVMARGVYEQYF
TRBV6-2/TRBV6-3,CASSWDSSYEQYF
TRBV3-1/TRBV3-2,CASSQDMGFSPLHF
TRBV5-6,CASSLVRTEAFF
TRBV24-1,CASTGRESTEAFF
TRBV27,CASSPWTGGNEQFF
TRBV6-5,CASSYSGTEDQPQHF
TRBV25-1,CASTGGPQRDTEAFF
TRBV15,CATSRAGGRDEKLFF
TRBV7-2,CASSQSSYEQYF
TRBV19,CASNPPGGTPHF
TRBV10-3,CAISESKDSYGYTF
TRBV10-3,CAISDSLTGGDSSYEQYF
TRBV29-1,CSTSGRQGADTQYF
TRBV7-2,CASSRDLRLGGELFF
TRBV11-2,CASSRGEAFF
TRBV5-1,CASSNGQGGYEQYF
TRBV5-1,CASRMWDDISPLHF
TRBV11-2,CASSLDVGYGEQFF
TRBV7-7,CASSISSGGIAGELFF
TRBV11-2,CASSLTVVNYGYTF
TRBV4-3,CASSRTGAVGAFF
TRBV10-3,CAISSEGRANTEAFF
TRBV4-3,CASSQGVRDPGELFF
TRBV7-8,CASSSFGGSGNTIYF
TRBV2,CAVSGTVAYEQYF
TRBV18,CASSPPGQRSYEQYF